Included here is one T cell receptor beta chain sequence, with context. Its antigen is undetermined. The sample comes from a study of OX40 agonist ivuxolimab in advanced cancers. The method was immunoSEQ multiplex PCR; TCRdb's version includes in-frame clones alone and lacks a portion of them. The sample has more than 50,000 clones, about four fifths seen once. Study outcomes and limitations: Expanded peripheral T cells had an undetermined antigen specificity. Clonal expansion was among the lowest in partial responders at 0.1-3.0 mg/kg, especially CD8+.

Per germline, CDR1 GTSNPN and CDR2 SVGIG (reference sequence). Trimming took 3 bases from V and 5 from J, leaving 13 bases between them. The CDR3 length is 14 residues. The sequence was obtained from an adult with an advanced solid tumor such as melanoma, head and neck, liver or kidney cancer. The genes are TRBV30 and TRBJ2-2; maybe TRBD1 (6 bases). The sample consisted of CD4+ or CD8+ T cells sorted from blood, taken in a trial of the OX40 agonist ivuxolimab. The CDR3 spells CAWREQGYTGELFF. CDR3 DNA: TGTGCCTGGAGAGAACAGGGATATACCGGGGAGCTGTTTTTT.